This paragraph covers one TCR beta chain sequence. The sample originates from a study of cytomegalovirus exposure and HLA in healthy donors. The J segment lost 4 bases and the V segment lost 4 bases, leaving 5 bases of the junction unmatched. Germline CDR1 is KGHSH and CDR2 is LQKENI. The CDR3 runs to 15 residues. PCR amplification relied on 60 Vbeta primers (plus 13 Jbeta primers). The data were produced by immunoSEQ multiplex PCR, yet TCRdb's version contains in-frame clones alone and is incomplete. The table has about 180,000 clones, 65% to 90% seen once. The sample consisted of PBMCs. V gene TRBV18 combines with J gene TRBJ2-7; 12 positions agree with TRBD2. This receptor was obtained from a girl under 10 years old in good health and CMV-seropositive. DNA for the CDR3: TGTGCCAGCTCACTGACTAGCGGGAGCGAGTACGAGCAGTACTTC. Residues: CASSLTSGSEYEQYF.